What follows is one T cell receptor (beta chain) and its context. Its antigen remains unknown. The source of the sample is a study of CXCR3-negative and CXCR3-positive naive CD8 T cells. On the study more broadly: For each library, about 1.5 +/- 0.3 million TRB reads were obtained, about 135 million in total. Whole-study findings and limits: Naive subsets displayed similar surface CD5, and TCR strength was inferred from TRB CDR3 properties. For memory CD8+ cells diversity was much lower, but both naive subsets had comparably high diversity. Naive CXCR3-positive cells had TRB CDR3s more hydrophobic than those of CXCR3-negative naive cells.

The CDR3 consists of 18 residues. Looked up from germline, CDR1 is PRHDT and CDR2 is FYEKMQ (reference sequence). Naive CD8+ T cells carried a CD45RO-CCR7+CD27+CD95- phenotype. With UMI labels, 5' RACE was used to prepare the TRB cDNA libraries. Using the 5' RACE reads, TCRdb records one entry per CDR3 protein without DNA. The sample features about 150,000 distinct CDR3 sequences, with around 0.37% in its top ten. V usage is TRBV13 and J usage is TRBJ2-3; TCRdb returns TRBD1, unconfirmable since there is no DNA. The receptor comes from a human donor in good health. Some clones in this sample may be carry-over from other donors' samples. Material for sequencing was naive CXCR3+ CD8+ T cells from blood. Subset denoted: CD45RO-CCR7+CD27+CD95- naive CD8+ T cells expressing CXCR3 (TNR3+). CDR3 amino acids: CASSLRDPGQGYTDTQYF.